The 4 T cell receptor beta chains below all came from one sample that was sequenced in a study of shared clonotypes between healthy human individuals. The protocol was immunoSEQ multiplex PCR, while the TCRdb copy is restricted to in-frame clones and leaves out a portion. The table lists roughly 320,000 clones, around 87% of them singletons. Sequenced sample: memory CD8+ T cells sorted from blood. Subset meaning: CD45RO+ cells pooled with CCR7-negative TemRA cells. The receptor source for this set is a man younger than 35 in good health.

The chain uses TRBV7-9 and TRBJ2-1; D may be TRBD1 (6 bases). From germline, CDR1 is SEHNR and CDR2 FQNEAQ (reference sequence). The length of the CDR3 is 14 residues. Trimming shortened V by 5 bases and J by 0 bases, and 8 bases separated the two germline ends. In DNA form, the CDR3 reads TGTGCCAGCAGCACAGGGAGCTCCTACAATGAGCAGTTCTTC. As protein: CASSTGSSYNEQFF. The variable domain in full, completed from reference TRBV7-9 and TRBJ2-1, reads DTGVSQNPRHKITKRGQNVTFRCDPISEHNRLYWYRQTLGQGPEFLTYFQNEAQLEKSRLLSDRFSAERPKGSFSTLEIQRTEQGDSAMYLCASSTGSSYNEQFFGPGTRLTVL.

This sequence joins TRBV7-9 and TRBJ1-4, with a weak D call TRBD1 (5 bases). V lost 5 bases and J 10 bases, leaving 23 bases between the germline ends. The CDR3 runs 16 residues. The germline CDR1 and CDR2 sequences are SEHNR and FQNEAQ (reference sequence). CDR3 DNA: TGTGCCAGCAGCCCCCCCGACAGCCTCACTATGGGAAAACTGTTTTTT. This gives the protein CASSPPDSLTMGKLFF.

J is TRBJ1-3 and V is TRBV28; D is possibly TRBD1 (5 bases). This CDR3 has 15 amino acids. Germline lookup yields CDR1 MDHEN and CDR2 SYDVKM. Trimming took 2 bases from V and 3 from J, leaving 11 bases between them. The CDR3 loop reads CASSLKGLGGNTIYF. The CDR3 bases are TGTGCCAGCAGTTTAAAGGGGCTAGGTGGAAACACCATATATTTT. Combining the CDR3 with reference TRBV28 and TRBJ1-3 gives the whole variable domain DVKVTQSSRYLVKRTGEKVFLECVQDMDHENMFWYRQDPGLGLRLIYFSYDVKMKEKGDIPEGYSVSREKKERFSLILESASTNQTSMYLCASSLKGLGGNTIYFGEGSWLTVV.

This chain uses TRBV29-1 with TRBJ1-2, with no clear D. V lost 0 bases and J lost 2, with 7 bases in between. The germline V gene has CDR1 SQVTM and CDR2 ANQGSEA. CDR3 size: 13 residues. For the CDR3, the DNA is TGCAGCGTTGAAGATGACGGAAACTATGGCTACACCTTC. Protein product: CSVEDDGNYGYTF.